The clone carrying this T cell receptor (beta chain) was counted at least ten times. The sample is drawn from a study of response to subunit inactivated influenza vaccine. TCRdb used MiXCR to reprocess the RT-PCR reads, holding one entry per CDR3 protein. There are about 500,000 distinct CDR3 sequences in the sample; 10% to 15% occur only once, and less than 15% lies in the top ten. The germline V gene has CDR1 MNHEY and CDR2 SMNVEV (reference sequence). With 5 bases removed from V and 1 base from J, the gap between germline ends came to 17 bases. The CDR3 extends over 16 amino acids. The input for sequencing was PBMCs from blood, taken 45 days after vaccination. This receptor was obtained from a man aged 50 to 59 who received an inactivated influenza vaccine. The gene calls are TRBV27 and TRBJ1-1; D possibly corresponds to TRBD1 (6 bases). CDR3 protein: CASSPDRSRPNTEAFF. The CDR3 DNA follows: TGTGCCAGCAGTCCCGACAGGTCCAGGCCGAACACTGAAGCTTTCTTT.